Following are 9 T cell receptor beta chains from one sample sequenced in a study of T-cell memory formation after mild COVID-19. MiXCR, applied by TCRdb to the 5' RACE reads, yields one record per CDR3 protein. The sample lists approximately 150,000 distinct CDR3 sequences, around 21% occurring once. Sequencing used PBMCs or a T cell subset sorted from them (not recorded which). The source of these receptors is an adult woman who had mild COVID-19 (a few samples of this study predate the infection). Cell type and time point are not known.

This clonotype has only a few counts. The chain uses TRBV20-1 and TRBJ1-5; no firm D call. Per the germline V gene, CDR1 is DFQATT and CDR2 is SNEGSKA (reference sequence). The V end was cut by 5 bases, the J end by 2 bases, with 16 bases between. This CDR3 has 15 amino acids. The chain's CDR3 is CSAWREGVGNQPQHF. CDR3 sequence (DNA): TGCAGTGCTTGGAGGGAGGGCGTGGGCAATCAGCCCCAGCATTTT.

This sequence joins TRBV9 and TRBJ2-5; 7 bases align to TRBD2. This CDR3 contains 15 residues. Losses at the gene ends were 3 bases for V and 6 bases for J; bases not matched to a gene: 11. Germline assignment: CDR1 SGDLS and CDR2 YYNGEE. The CDR3 is CASSDPGDYPKTQYF. DNA for the CDR3: TGTGCCAGCAGCGACCCCGGGGACTACCCGAAGACCCAGTACTTC.

The chain joins TRBV12-3 or TRBV12-4 to TRBJ2-7; D is possibly TRBD1 (7 bases). The CDR3 spans 13 residues. V shed 3 bases and J shed 7 bases, with 13 bases lying between them. The CDR3 coding sequence is TGTGCCAGCAGTTTTCCAGGGGGAGGTGAGCAGTACTTC. Its protein product is CASSFPGGGEQYF.

V gene TRBV6-5 combines with J gene TRBJ1-4; 7 nucleotides align to TRBD1. CDR3 length: 14 residues. V shed 6 bases, J shed 5 bases, and the junction held 6 bases outside the gene matches. CDR1 and CDR2 from the germline V gene are MNHEY and SVGAGI. In DNA form, the CDR3 reads TGTGCCAGCAGACCGACAGGGCGAAATGAAAAACTGTTTTTT. Translating it yields CASRPTGRNEKLFF.

This clonotype was detected a few times. This chain links TRBV15 with TRBJ1-1, with 7 bases that match TRBD1. CDR1 is LNHNV and CDR2 is YYDKDF in the germline V gene (reference sequence). V was pared by 2 bases and J by 1 base, with 4 bases of the junction left unmatched. The CDR3 runs to 15 residues. CDR3 in amino acids: CATSRPTGPNTEAFF. Here the CDR3 DNA reads TGTGCCACCAGCAGACCGACAGGGCCGAACACTGAAGCTTTCTTT.

There are many counts of this clonotype. Here the CDR3 DNA reads TGTGCCAGCAGCCACTCAGGGGGGGGCACTGAAGCTTTCTTT. As protein: CASSHSGGGTEAFF. This rearrangement joins TRBV3-1 to TRBJ1-1; 7 bases match TRBD1. CDR1 is LGHDT and CDR2 is YNNKEL in the germline V gene (reference sequence). This CDR3 has 14 amino acids. J gave up 4 bases and V 3 bases, and 5 bases lay outside the gene matches.

The chain links TRBV7-2 to TRBJ2-3; 13 bases map to TRBD2. This CDR3 has 20 residues. Trimming took 5 bases from V and 1 from J; bases not matched to a gene: 15. From germline, CDR1 is SGHTA and CDR2 FQGNSA. CDR3 coding DNA: TGTGCCAGCAGCCCCCCGGGACTAGCGGGATGGATTTTGGGCACAGATACGCAGTATTTT. The encoded protein is CASSPPGLAGWILGTDTQYF.

In this sample, this clonotype turned up a few times. This chain uses TRBV14 with TRBJ1-1; D uncertain. The CDR3 consists of 11 residues. CDR1 and CDR2 (germline): SGHDN, FVKESK. The V end lost 1 base, the J end lost 4 bases, and 1 base lay between the germline ends. CDR3 sequence reads: CASSQVTEAFF. Here the CDR3 DNA reads TGTGCCAGCAGCCAAGTCACTGAAGCTTTCTTT.

This clonotype was counted a few times. The V call is TRBV12-3 or TRBV12-4, the J call TRBJ2-7; D possibly matches TRBD1 or TRBD2 (6 bases each). The CDR3 covers 15 residues. Trimming cost V 6 bases and J 5 bases, with 20 bases left between them. The CDR3 DNA sequence: TGTGCCAGCAGCCCTCTGAGGGGGGTGGGTCACGAGCAGTACTTC. Its translation: CASSPLRGVGHEQYF.